A selection of T cell receptor beta chains follows, all from one sample in a study of lymphopenia after photon versus proton radiotherapy. Measured with immunoSEQ multiplex PCR; TCRdb has only the in-frame clones, and not every one. The data show more than 45,000 clones, 65% to 85% seen once. The sample here was peripheral blood, taken from a patient treated with proton-based radiotherapy. The receptors come from a man aged 60-69 years with pancreatic cancer. The CDR3 runs from the conserved cysteine through the conserved F or W. The order of the fields is clone size, D gene, J gene, V gene, CDR3 protein, CDR3 DNA. The D gene is left open where the match is weak. A clone size is listed for some rows: how often the clone was seen (once, few, many), or a class if it is expanded.

abundance: -
d_gene: TRBD2
j_gene: TRBJ2-2
v_gene: TRBV4-2
CDR3aa: CASSQERFAGVSAGELFF
CDR3nt: TGTGCCAGCAGCCAAGAAAGGTTTGCGGGAGTATCGGCCGGGGAGCTGTTTTTT

abundance: -
d_gene: -
j_gene: TRBJ1-1
v_gene: TRBV7-8
CDR3aa: CASSLASSGFTSRNTEAFF
CDR3nt: TGTGCCAGCAGCTTAGCGTCTTCAGGCTTTACTTCCAGGAACACTGAAGCTTTCTTT

abundance: -
d_gene: -
j_gene: TRBJ2-3
v_gene: TRBV5-1
CDR3aa: CASSVGLTGSEDTQYF
CDR3nt: TGCGCCAGCAGCGTCGGGCTGACCGGGAGTGAAGATACGCAGTATTTT

abundance: -
d_gene: -
j_gene: TRBJ2-2
v_gene: TRBV11-2
CDR3aa: CASSLRYNSGELFF
CDR3nt: TGTGCCAGCAGCTTGCGCTACAATTCCGGGGAGCTGTTTTTT

abundance: -
d_gene: TRBD2
j_gene: TRBJ2-2
v_gene: TRBV6-4
CDR3aa: CASRPGTSGSTGELFF
CDR3nt: TGTGCCAGCAGGCCAGGGACTAGCGGGAGCACCGGGGAGCTGTTTTTT

abundance: -
d_gene: -
j_gene: TRBJ2-5
v_gene: TRBV2
CDR3aa: CASSKAVAQETQYF
CDR3nt: TGTGCCAGCAGTAAGGCCGTGGCTCAAGAGACCCAGTACTTC

abundance: -
d_gene: TRBD1
j_gene: TRBJ2-1
v_gene: TRBV7-2
CDR3aa: CASSYLTGPSGSYNEQFF
CDR3nt: TGTGCCAGCAGCTACCTGACAGGGCCAAGCGGCTCCTACAATGAGCAGTTCTTC

abundance: -
d_gene: TRBD1
j_gene: TRBJ1-1
v_gene: TRBV13
CDR3aa: CASSSFNRGITEAFF
CDR3nt: TGTGCCAGCAGCTCGTTCAACAGGGGAATCACTGAAGCTTTCTTT

abundance: few
d_gene: -
j_gene: TRBJ1-3
v_gene: TRBV28
CDR3aa: CASSSGTLSGNTIYF
CDR3nt: TGTGCCAGCAGTTCCGGGACACTGTCTGGAAACACCATATATTTT

abundance: -
d_gene: -
j_gene: TRBJ2-5
v_gene: TRBV28
CDR3aa: CASSLSSAYQETQYF
CDR3nt: TGTGCCAGCAGTTTGAGTAGCGCCTACCAAGAGACCCAGTACTTC

abundance: -
d_gene: -
j_gene: TRBJ2-2
v_gene: TRBV28
CDR3aa: CASSLHTPGELFF
CDR3nt: TGTGCCAGCAGTTTACACACTCCCGGGGAGCTGTTTTTT

abundance: -
d_gene: -
j_gene: TRBJ1-1
v_gene: TRBV28
CDR3aa: CASSFPRQDLMNTEAFF
CDR3nt: TGTGCCAGCAGTTTCCCCAGACAGGATCTCATGAACACTGAAGCTTTCTTT

abundance: -
d_gene: TRBD1
j_gene: TRBJ2-7
v_gene: TRBV28
CDR3aa: CASSPQTGGYEQYF
CDR3nt: TGTGCCAGCAGTCCCCAGACAGGGGGGTACGAGCAGTACTTC

abundance: -
d_gene: TRBD2
j_gene: TRBJ2-7
v_gene: TRBV28
CDR3aa: CASSPRGAGAAEQYF
CDR3nt: TGTGCCAGCAGTCCCCGTGGAGCGGGAGCGGCCGAGCAGTACTTC

abundance: medium-sized
d_gene: -
j_gene: TRBJ2-7
v_gene: TRBV7-9
CDR3aa: CASSLSRGYWEQYF
CDR3nt: TGTGCCAGCAGCTTAAGCCGGGGTTATTGGGAGCAGTACTTC